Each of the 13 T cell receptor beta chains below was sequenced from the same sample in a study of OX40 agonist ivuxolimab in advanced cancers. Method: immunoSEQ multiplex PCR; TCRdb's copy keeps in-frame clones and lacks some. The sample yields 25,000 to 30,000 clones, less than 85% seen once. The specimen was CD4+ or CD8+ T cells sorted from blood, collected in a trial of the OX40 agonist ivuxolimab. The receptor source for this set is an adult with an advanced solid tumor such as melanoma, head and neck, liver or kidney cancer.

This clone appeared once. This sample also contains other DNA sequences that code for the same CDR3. In DNA, the CDR3 is TGTGCCAGCAGCTTGGGATCGAACACTGAAGCTTTCTTT. The encoded protein is CASSLGSNTEAFF. The chain links TRBV7-6 to TRBJ1-1; no reliable D call. This CDR3 contains 13 residues. Germline CDR1 is SGHVS and CDR2 is FNYEAQ. The ends were cut back, 3 bases at V and 1 base at J, with 6 bases in the middle.

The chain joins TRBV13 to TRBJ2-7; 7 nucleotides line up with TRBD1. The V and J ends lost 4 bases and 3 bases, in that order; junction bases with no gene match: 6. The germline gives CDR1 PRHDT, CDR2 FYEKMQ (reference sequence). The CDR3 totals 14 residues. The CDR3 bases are TGTGCCAGCAGCTCGGACAGGAGAAACTACGAGCAGTACTTC. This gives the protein CASSSDRRNYEQYF.

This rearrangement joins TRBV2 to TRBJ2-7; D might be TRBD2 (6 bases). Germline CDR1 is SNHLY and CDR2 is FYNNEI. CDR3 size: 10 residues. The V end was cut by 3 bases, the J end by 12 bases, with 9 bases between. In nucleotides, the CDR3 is TGTGCCAGCAGTGAGAGGGACTCGTACTTC. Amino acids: CASSERDSYF.

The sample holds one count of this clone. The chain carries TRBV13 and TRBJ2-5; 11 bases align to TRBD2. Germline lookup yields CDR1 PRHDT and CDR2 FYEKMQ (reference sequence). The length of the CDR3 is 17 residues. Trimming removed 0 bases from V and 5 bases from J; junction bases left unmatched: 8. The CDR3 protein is CASSLGTRLAGRETQYF. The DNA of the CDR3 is TGTGCCAGCAGCTTAGGGACCAGACTAGCGGGGAGGGAGACCCAGTACTTC.

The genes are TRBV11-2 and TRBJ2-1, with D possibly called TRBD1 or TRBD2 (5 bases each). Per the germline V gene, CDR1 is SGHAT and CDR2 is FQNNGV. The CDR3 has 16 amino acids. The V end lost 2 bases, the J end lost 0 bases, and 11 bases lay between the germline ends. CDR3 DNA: TGTGCCAGCAGCTTACTGTGGGGGAGCTCCTACAATGAGCAGTTCTTC. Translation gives CASSLLWGSSYNEQFF.

In nucleotides, the CDR3 is TGTGCCAGCACCCCCCGCGGGCAGGAGGCCCTCAATGAGCAGTTCTTC. Translated, it gives CASTPRGQEALNEQFF. The genes are TRBV9 and TRBJ2-1; possible D gene TRBD2, 5 bases. The CDR3 extends over 16 amino acids. Trimming left V 6 bases short and J 6 bases short, with 22 bases between. Per the germline V gene, CDR1 is SGDLS and CDR2 is YYNGEE.

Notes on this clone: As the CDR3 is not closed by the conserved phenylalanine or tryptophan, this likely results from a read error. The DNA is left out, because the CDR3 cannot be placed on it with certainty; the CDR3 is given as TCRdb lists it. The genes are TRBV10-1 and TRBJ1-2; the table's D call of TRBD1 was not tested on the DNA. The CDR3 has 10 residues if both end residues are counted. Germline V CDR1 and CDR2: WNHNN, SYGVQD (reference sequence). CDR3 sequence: CASSERDSTA.

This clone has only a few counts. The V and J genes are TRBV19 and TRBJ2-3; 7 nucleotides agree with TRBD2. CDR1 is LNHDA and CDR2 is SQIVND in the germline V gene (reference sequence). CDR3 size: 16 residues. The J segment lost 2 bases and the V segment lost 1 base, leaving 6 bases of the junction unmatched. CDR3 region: CASSIGASGNTDTQYF. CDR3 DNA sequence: TGTGCCAGTAGTATAGGGGCTAGCGGAAACACAGATACGCAGTATTTT.

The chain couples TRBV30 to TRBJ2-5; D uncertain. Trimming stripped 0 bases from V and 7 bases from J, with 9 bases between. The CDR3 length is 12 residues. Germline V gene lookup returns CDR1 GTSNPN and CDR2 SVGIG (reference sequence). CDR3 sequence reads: CAWSVLAGTQYF. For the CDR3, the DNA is TGTGCCTGGAGTGTACTGGCCGGGACCCAGTACTTC.

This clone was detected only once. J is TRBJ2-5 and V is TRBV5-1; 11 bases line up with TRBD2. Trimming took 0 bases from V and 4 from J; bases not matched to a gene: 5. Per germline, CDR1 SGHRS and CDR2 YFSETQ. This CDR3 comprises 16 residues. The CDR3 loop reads CASSLVGSGRAETQYF. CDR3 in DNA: TGCGCCAGCAGCTTGGTTGGTAGCGGGAGGGCAGAGACCCAGTACTTC.

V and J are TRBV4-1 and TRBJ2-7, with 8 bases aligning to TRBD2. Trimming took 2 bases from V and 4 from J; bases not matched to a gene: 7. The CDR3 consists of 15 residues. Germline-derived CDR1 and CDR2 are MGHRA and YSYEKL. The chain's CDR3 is CASSQFSGGGYEQYF. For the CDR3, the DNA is TGCGCCAGCAGCCAATTCAGCGGGGGCGGGTACGAGCAGTACTTC.

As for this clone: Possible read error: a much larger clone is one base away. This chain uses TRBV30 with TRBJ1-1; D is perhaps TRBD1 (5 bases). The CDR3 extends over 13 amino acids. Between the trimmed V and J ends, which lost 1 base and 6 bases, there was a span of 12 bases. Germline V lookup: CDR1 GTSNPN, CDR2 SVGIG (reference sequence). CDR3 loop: CAWSEDILAEAFF. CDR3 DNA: TGTGCCTGGAGTGAGGACATTCTCGCTGAAGCTTTCTTT.

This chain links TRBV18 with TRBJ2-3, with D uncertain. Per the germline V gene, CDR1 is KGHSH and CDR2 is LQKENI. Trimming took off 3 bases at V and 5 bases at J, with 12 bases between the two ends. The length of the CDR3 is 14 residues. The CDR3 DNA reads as TGTGCCAGCTCACCTGGGCCCGAGCAAGATACGCAGTATTTT. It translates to CASSPGPEQDTQYF.